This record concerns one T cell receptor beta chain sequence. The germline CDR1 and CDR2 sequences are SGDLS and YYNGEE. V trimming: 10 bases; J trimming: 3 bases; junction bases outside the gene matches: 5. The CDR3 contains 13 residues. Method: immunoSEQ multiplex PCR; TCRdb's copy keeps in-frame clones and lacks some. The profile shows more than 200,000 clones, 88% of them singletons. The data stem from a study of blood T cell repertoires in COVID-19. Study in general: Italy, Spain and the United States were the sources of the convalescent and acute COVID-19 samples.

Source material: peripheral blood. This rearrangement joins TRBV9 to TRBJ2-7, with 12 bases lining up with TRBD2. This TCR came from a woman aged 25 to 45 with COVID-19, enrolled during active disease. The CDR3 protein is CASGLAGLYEQYV. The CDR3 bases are TGTGCCTCAGGACTAGCGGGACTCTACGAGCAGTACGTC.